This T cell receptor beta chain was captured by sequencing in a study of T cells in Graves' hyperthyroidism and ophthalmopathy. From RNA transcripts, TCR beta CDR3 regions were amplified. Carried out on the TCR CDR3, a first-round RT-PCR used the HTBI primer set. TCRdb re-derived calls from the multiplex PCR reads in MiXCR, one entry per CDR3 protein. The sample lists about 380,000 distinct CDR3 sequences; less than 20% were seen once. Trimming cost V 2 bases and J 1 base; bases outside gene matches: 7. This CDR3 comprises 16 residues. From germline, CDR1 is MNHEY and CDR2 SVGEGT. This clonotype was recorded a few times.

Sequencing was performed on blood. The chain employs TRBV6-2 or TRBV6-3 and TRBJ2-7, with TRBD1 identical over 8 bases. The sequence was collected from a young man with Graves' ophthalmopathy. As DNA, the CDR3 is TGTGCCAGCAGTTACCCACAGGGGGTCTCGTCCTACGAGCAGTACTTC. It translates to CASSYPQGVSSYEQYF.